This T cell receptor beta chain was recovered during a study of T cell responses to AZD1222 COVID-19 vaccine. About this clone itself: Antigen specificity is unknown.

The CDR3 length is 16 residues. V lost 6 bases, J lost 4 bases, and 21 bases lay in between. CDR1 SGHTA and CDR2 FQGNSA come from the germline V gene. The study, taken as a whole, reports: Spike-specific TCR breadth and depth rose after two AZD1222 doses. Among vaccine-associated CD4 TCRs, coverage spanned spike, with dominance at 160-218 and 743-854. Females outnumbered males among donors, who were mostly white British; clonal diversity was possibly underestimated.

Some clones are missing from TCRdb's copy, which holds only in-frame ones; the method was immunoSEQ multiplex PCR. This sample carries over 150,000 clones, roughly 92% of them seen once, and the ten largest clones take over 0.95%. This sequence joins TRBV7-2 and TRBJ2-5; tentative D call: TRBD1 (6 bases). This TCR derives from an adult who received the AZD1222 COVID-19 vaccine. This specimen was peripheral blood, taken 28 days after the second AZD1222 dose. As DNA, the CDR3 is TGTGCCAGCAGTCCACCCGGGGTGCGCAGGGGAGAGACCCAGTACTTC. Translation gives CASSPPGVRRGETQYF.